These 20 T cell receptor beta chains originate from one sample sequenced in a study of identifying expanded T cells in peripheral blood (dated by TCRdb to 2018 to 2020). To prepare the library, the immunoSEQ multiplex PCR assay was applied. TCRdb stores this immuneACCESS table with in-frame sequences only. Part of the clones is absent; in the studies checked, under half of the shortfall reflects unresolved V genes, and no reason is known for the rest. The sample has approximately 57,000 clones on record, about nine tenths of them singletons. 3.6% of the sample is taken by the ten largest. The source material was blood. Every receptor here comes from a person aged 18 to 70 in good health.

The rearrangement joins TRBV27 to TRBJ1-5; D gene ambiguous. CDR1 is MNHEY and CDR2 is SMNVEV in the germline V gene (reference sequence). This CDR3 spans 15 amino acids. Trimming took 5 bases from V and 6 from J, leaving 17 bases between them. The CDR3 here is CASSPDPLTGQPQHF. As DNA, the CDR3 is TGTGCCAGCAGTCCGGACCCCTTGACCGGTCAGCCCCAGCATTTT.

The chain joins TRBV7-8 to TRBJ2-4, with a weak D call TRBD2 (7 bases). The CDR3 loop spans 14 amino acids. Germline-derived CDR1 and CDR2 are SGHVS and FQNEAQ. Trimming removed 5 bases at V and 1 base at J, with 9 bases between. The CDR3 region has the DNA TGTGCCAGCAGCCGGGGGGCGGCCAAAAACATTCAGTACTTC. Protein: CASSRGAAKNIQYF.

V usage is TRBV27 and J usage is TRBJ2-7; D is possibly TRBD2 (6 bases). V lost 5 bases to trimming and J lost 3 bases, with 17 bases between them. This CDR3 is 15 amino acids long. Germline CDR1 is MNHEY and CDR2 is SMNVEV (reference sequence). This CDR3 is CASSLSGLSIYEQYF. Here the CDR3 DNA reads TGTGCCAGCAGTCTCTCGGGACTGTCTATCTACGAGCAGTACTTC.

The chain is built from TRBV9 and TRBJ1-1; D may be TRBD1 (5 bases). Trimming took off 3 bases at V and 6 bases at J, with 12 bases between the two ends. The CDR3 runs 13 residues. Germline CDR1 and CDR2: SGDLS and YYNGEE. The CDR3 spells CASSAGGGAEAFF. DNA of the CDR3: TGTGCCAGCAGCGCGGGAGGAGGGGCTGAAGCTTTCTTT.

This rearrangement joins TRBV7-9 to TRBJ2-7, with TRBD2 identical over 8 bases. The CDR3 loop spans 15 amino acids. Germline V gives CDR1 SEHNR, CDR2 FQNEAQ (reference sequence). V shed 7 bases and J 0 bases; nucleotides not matched to a gene: 8. The CDR3 DNA sequence: TGTGCCAGCACCCTCGGGGGGGCCCTCTCCTACGAGCAGTACTTC. It is translated as CASTLGGALSYEQYF.

The chain is built from TRBV5-1 and TRBJ2-5; 11 positions match TRBD2. The CDR3 has 16 amino acids. Germline CDR1 reads SGHRS; CDR2 reads YFSETQ. V was clipped by 7 bases and J by 2 bases; unmatched bases: 10. CDR3 residues: CASWTGTSGTQETQYF. The DNA of the CDR3 is TGCGCCAGCTGGACCGGGACTAGCGGTACACAAGAGACCCAGTACTTC. The full variable domain, its missing parts supplied by reference TRBV5-1 and TRBJ2-5, is KAGVTQTPRYLIKTRGQQVTLSCSPISGHRSVSWYQQTPGQGLQFLFEYFSETQRNKGNFPGRFSGRQFSNSRSEMNVSTLELGDSALYLCASWTGTSGTQETQYFGPGTRLLVL.

This chain uses TRBV5-8 with TRBJ1-6; 8 nucleotides match TRBD1. This CDR3 has 17 residues. Germline trimming cut 4 bases from V and 7 bases from J; bases unmatched to any gene: 13. Germline V gene sequence: CDR1 SGHTS, CDR2 YDEGEE. This CDR3 reads CASSPDRGLGANSPLHF. The CDR3 coding sequence is TGTGCCAGCAGCCCAGACAGGGGATTAGGGGCCAATTCACCCCTCCACTTT. Combining the CDR3 with reference TRBV5-8 and TRBJ1-6 gives the whole variable domain EAGVTQSPTHLIKTRGQQATLRCSPISGHTSVYWYQQALGLGLQFLLWYDEGEERNRGNFPPRFSGRQFPNYSSELNVNALELEDSALYLCASSPDRGLGANSPLHFGNGTRLTVT.

The chain links TRBV7-2 to TRBJ2-6; D call uncertain. The CDR3 runs 16 residues. V was pared by 2 bases and J by 0 bases, with 8 bases between. Per germline, CDR1 SGHTA and CDR2 FQGNSA. CDR3 sequence: CASSLKVSSGANVLTF. CDR3 coding DNA: TGTGCCAGCAGCTTAAAGGTATCCTCTGGGGCCAACGTCCTGACTTTC.

This clone was detected once. This chain links TRBV6-5 with TRBJ2-7; D may be TRBD2 (6 bases). V lost 2 bases, J lost 5 bases, and 16 bases lay in between. The CDR3 is 15 amino acids. The germline gives CDR1 MNHEY, CDR2 SVGAGI. CDR3 bases: TGTGCCAGCAGTTACCAAACTAGCATAGTCGACGAGCAGTACTTC. Encoded protein: CASSYQTSIVDEQYF.

The chain is built from TRBV7-9 and TRBJ2-4; 7 nucleotides agree with TRBD2. The junction had 4 bases not matched to a gene; V was cut back by 4 bases and J by 7 bases. CDR3 length equals 13 residues. CDR1 is SEHNR, CDR2 FQNEAQ, per germline (reference sequence). In nucleotides, the CDR3 is TGTGCCAGCAGCTCCTCCGGGGGGAACATTCAGTACTTC. It translates to CASSSSGGNIQYF.

The V and J genes are TRBV5-1 and TRBJ2-2; 8 nucleotides line up with TRBD1. CDR1 is SGHRS, CDR2 YFSETQ, per germline. This CDR3 spans 15 amino acids. Trimming at V came to 3 bases and at J to 6 bases, leaving 7 bases not matched to a gene. This chain's CDR3 is CASSSYRGTAGELFF. In DNA form, the CDR3 reads TGCGCCAGCAGCTCCTACAGGGGGACCGCCGGGGAGCTGTTTTTT.

The chain is built from TRBV7-9 and TRBJ1-2, with D unresolved. The V and J ends lost 1 base and 3 bases respectively, with 6 bases between them. Germline V lookup: CDR1 SEHNR, CDR2 FQNEAQ (reference sequence). CDR3 length: 13 amino acids. DNA for the CDR3: TGTGCCAGCAGCTTAGGTGGAGACTATGGCTACACCTTC. Its protein product is CASSLGGDYGYTF.

In nucleotides, the CDR3 is TGCAGCGTTGAAGCGACAGGGGGCTACGAGCAGTACTTC. Protein product: CSVEATGGYEQYF. The V call is TRBV29-1, the J call TRBJ2-7, with 9 positions matching TRBD1. The germline V gene encodes CDR1 SQVTM and CDR2 ANQGSEA. This CDR3 contains 13 residues. V lost 1 base to trimming and J lost 3 bases; unmatched junction nucleotides: 1.

The chain employs TRBV11-2 and TRBJ1-3, with D hard to call. CDR1 is SGHAT and CDR2 is FQNNGV in the germline V gene. CDR3 size: 12 residues. The germline V and J ends were trimmed by 7 bases and 0 bases, with 4 bases remaining between them. The DNA of the CDR3 is TGTGCCAGCACCCTCTCTGGAAACACCATATATTTT. Translating it yields CASTLSGNTIYF.

The V and J genes are TRBV10-3 and TRBJ2-5; D call uncertain. Trimming took off 5 bases at V and 2 bases at J, with 6 bases between the two ends. This CDR3 region has 12 residues. CDR1 and CDR2 (germline): ENHRY, SYGVKD. The CDR3 DNA follows: TGTGCCATCAGTAGCCAGCAAGAGACCCAGTACTTC. Translation: CAISSQQETQYF.

The J gene is TRBJ1-2, the V gene TRBV7-2, with D uncertain. V lost 0 bases and J lost 8, with 7 bases in between. Germline lookup yields CDR1 SGHTA and CDR2 FQGNSA. There are 12 residues in the CDR3. CDR3 in DNA: TGTGCCAGCAGCTTAGCGGGGTGGGGCTACACCTTC. It is translated as CASSLAGWGYTF.

The V call is TRBV5-4, the J call TRBJ1-4, with D perhaps TRBD1 (6 bases). V lost 1 base, J lost 5 bases, and 18 bases lay in between. CDR3 length: 17 residues. Germline V gene sequence: CDR1 SGHNT, CDR2 YYREEE (reference sequence). The CDR3 DNA reads as TGTGCCAGCAGCTTGCCATTCCCCGGGACATACAATGAAAAACTGTTTTTT. Its translation: CASSLPFPGTYNEKLFF. Together with reference TRBV5-4 and TRBJ1-4, the CDR3 gives the full variable domain: ETGVTQSPTHLIKTRGQQVTLRCSSQSGHNTVSWYQQALGQGPQFIFQYYREEENGRGNFPPRFSGLQFPNYSSELNVNALELDDSALYLCASSLPFPGTYNEKLFFGSGTQLSVL.

This clone appeared a single time. The chain combines TRBV6-6 with TRBJ1-1; no clear D. The CDR3 is made up of 13 amino acids. V lost 6 bases to trimming and J lost 1 base, with 9 bases between them. Germline CDR1 MNHNY, CDR2 SVGAGI (reference sequence). The CDR3 region has the DNA TGTGCCAGCAGAAGGGTGGAGAACACTGAAGCTTTCTTT. It translates to CASRRVENTEAFF.

This clone was picked up one time. Written as DNA, the CDR3 is TGTGCCAGCAGCTTAGTGGCTAGCGGGGGCCCGAACTCTTACGAGCAGTACTTC. The encoded protein is CASSLVASGGPNSYEQYF. The chain carries TRBV7-2 and TRBJ2-7, with 10 bases fitting TRBD2. V gave up 1 base and J gave up 4 bases; unmatched junction bases: 13. CDR1 and CDR2 (germline): SGHTA, FQGNSA. The CDR3 contains 18 residues.

This chain joins TRBV11-3 and TRBJ2-3; 7 bases are a match to TRBD2. CDR1 is SGHNT, CDR2 YENEEA, per germline. The CDR3 has 15 amino acids. The V gene end was trimmed by 1 base and the J gene end by 3 bases; junction bases not matched to a gene: 4. Here the CDR3 reads CASSLGGAGTDTQYF. The CDR3 nucleotides are TGTGCCAGCAGCTTAGGTGGAGCGGGAACAGATACGCAGTATTTT.